The rows below give T cell receptor beta chains drawn from one sample of a study of OX40 agonist ivuxolimab in advanced cancers. Profiling relied on immunoSEQ multiplex PCR, and the TCRdb table lists in-frame clones only, not all of them. The repertoire consists of some 22,000 clones, with approximately 88% occurring once and the leading ten covering roughly 10%. Sequencing used CD4+ or CD8+ T cells sorted from blood, obtained in a trial of the OX40 agonist ivuxolimab. Every receptor here comes from an adult with an advanced solid tumor such as melanoma, head and neck, liver or kidney cancer. CDR3s include the opening cysteine and the closing phenylalanine or tryptophan. The order of the fields is V gene, J gene, clone size, D gene, CDR3 DNA, CDR3 protein. D genes are given only for firm matches. The listing skips clone size in some rows; elsewhere it reads once, few, many or a size class.

v_gene: TRBV5-4
j_gene: TRBJ1-2
abundance: NA
d_gene: TRBD1
CDR3nt: TGTGCCAGCAGAGCCGGGACAGGGGACGGCTATGGCTACACCTTC
CDR3aa: CASRAGTGDGYGYTF

v_gene: TRBV28
j_gene: TRBJ1-5
abundance: few
d_gene: NA
CDR3nt: TGTGCCAGCAATTCAGGGCACCCAGGGCAGCCCCAGCATTTT
CDR3aa: CASNSGHPGQPQHF

v_gene: TRBV7-2
j_gene: TRBJ2-3
abundance: NA
d_gene: TRBD1
CDR3nt: TGTGCCAGCAGCTGGGCGACAGGGTTGACAGATACGCAGTATTTT
CDR3aa: CASSWATGLTDTQYF

v_gene: TRBV5-1
j_gene: TRBJ1-1
abundance: NA
d_gene: TRBD1
CDR3nt: TGCGCCAGCAGCTTCGGACAGGGGGCGGATATGAACACTGAAGCTTTCTTT
CDR3aa: CASSFGQGADMNTEAFF

v_gene: TRBV4-1
j_gene: TRBJ2-5
abundance: NA
d_gene: TRBD1
CDR3nt: TGCGCCAGCAGCCAACTCCTCGCCGGGACAGGGGACTCCAGTGGAGAGACCCAGTACTTC
CDR3aa: CASSQLLAGTGDSSGETQYF

v_gene: TRBV6-1
j_gene: TRBJ2-7
abundance: NA
d_gene: TRBD1
CDR3nt: TGTGCCAGCGGAGGGACAGGGGTATCCTACGAGCAGTACTTC
CDR3aa: CASGGTGVSYEQYF

v_gene: TRBV10-3
j_gene: TRBJ2-1
abundance: NA
d_gene: NA
CDR3nt: TGTGCCATCAGCTTAGTCCCGTACAATGAGCAGTTCTTC
CDR3aa: CAISLVPYNEQFF

v_gene: TRBV7-2
j_gene: TRBJ2-1
abundance: NA
d_gene: TRBD2
CDR3nt: TGTGCCAGCAGCCCTGCAGATCCGGGACTAGCGGGAGGAAAGGGGTTCTTC
CDR3aa: CASSPADPGLAGGKGFF

v_gene: TRBV27
j_gene: TRBJ1-2
abundance: NA
d_gene: NA
CDR3nt: TGTGCCAGCAGTTCGGAGAACTATGGCTACACCTTC
CDR3aa: CASSSENYGYTF

v_gene: TRBV28
j_gene: TRBJ1-5
abundance: NA
d_gene: NA
CDR3nt: TGTGCCAGCAGCTCCTCCGGGGGATCTAGCAATCAGCCCCAGCATTTT
CDR3aa: CASSSSGGSSNQPQHF

v_gene: TRBV27
j_gene: TRBJ2-6
abundance: NA
d_gene: NA
CDR3nt: TGTGCCAGCAGTTTAACTGGGGCCAACGTCCTGACTTTC
CDR3aa: CASSLTGANVLTF

v_gene: TRBV2
j_gene: TRBJ2-1
abundance: few
d_gene: NA
CDR3nt: TGTGCCAGCAGTGGAGAGGGGGGACAGAGCTCCTACAATGAGCAGTTCTTC
CDR3aa: CASSGEGGQSSYNEQFF

v_gene: TRBV4-3
j_gene: TRBJ2-4
abundance: NA
d_gene: NA
CDR3nt: TGCGCCAGCAGCCAAGAGGGCAGGGTACCCAACATTCAGTACTTC
CDR3aa: CASSQEGRVPNIQYF

v_gene: TRBV6-5
j_gene: TRBJ2-7
abundance: NA
d_gene: TRBD1
CDR3nt: TGTGCCAGCAGTCGGGACAGGGTCCGCTACGAGCAGTACTTC
CDR3aa: CASSRDRVRYEQYF

v_gene: TRBV19
j_gene: TRBJ2-7
abundance: NA
d_gene: TRBD1
CDR3nt: TGTGCCAGTAGAATCGGGACAGGGAACTACGAGCAGTACTTC
CDR3aa: CASRIGTGNYEQYF

v_gene: TRBV7-9
j_gene: TRBJ2-1
abundance: NA
d_gene: NA
CDR3nt: TGTGCCAGCAGCTTAGCGATCTCGGGCAATGAGCAGTTCTTC
CDR3aa: CASSLAISGNEQFF

v_gene: TRBV5-4
j_gene: TRBJ2-2
abundance: NA
d_gene: NA
CDR3nt: TGTGCCAGCAGCTTTCGTGGGGGGCAGACCGGGGAGCTGTTTTTT
CDR3aa: CASSFRGGQTGELFF

v_gene: TRBV5-6
j_gene: TRBJ2-2
abundance: NA
d_gene: NA
CDR3nt: TGTGCCAGCAGCTTGGATTTTGCGGGATGGGTCGGGGAGCTGTTTTTT
CDR3aa: CASSLDFAGWVGELFF

v_gene: TRBV19
j_gene: TRBJ2-7
abundance: NA
d_gene: NA
CDR3nt: TGTGCCAGTACCGCAGGAAGGGGCGCAAGCTCCTACGAGCAGTACTTC
CDR3aa: CASTAGRGASSYEQYF

v_gene: TRBV9
j_gene: TRBJ2-3
abundance: NA
d_gene: TRBD2
CDR3nt: TGTGCCAGCAGCGTTGCGGGAGACGCAGATACGCAGTATTTT
CDR3aa: CASSVAGDADTQYF

v_gene: TRBV7-2
j_gene: TRBJ2-2
abundance: NA
d_gene: NA
CDR3nt: TGTGCCAGCAGCTTTGGGCCTCGGACCGGGGAGCTGTTTTTT
CDR3aa: CASSFGPRTGELFF

v_gene: TRBV5-1
j_gene: TRBJ2-1
abundance: once
d_gene: TRBD2
CDR3nt: TGCGCCAGCAGCCCCCGCGCTAGCGGCTTCTACAATGAGCAGTTCTTC
CDR3aa: CASSPRASGFYNEQFF

v_gene: TRBV11-2
j_gene: TRBJ2-3
abundance: NA
d_gene: NA
CDR3nt: TGTGCCAGCAGGACCCTTTTCCGAGGGTCAGATACGCAGTATTTT
CDR3aa: CASRTLFRGSDTQYF

v_gene: TRBV5-1
j_gene: TRBJ2-5
abundance: NA
d_gene: NA
CDR3nt: TGCGCCAGTAACTTGGGATCTGGGATCGAGACCCAGTACTTC
CDR3aa: CASNLGSGIETQYF

v_gene: TRBV19
j_gene: TRBJ1-3
abundance: once
d_gene: NA
CDR3nt: TGTGCCAGTACCGTAATTGACAACTCTGGAAACACCATATATTTT
CDR3aa: CASTVIDNSGNTIYF

v_gene: TRBV5-1
j_gene: TRBJ1-4
abundance: NA
d_gene: TRBD1
CDR3nt: TGCGCCAGCAGCTTGACAGGGGCGGGAGAAAAACTGTTTTTT
CDR3aa: CASSLTGAGEKLFF

v_gene: TRBV2
j_gene: TRBJ2-3
abundance: NA
d_gene: TRBD2
CDR3nt: TGTGCCGGGCAGGAGGCTAGCGGGATCACAGATACGCAGTATTTT
CDR3aa: CAGQEASGITDTQYF

v_gene: TRBV28
j_gene: TRBJ1-4
abundance: NA
d_gene: TRBD1
CDR3nt: TGTGCCAGCAGTTCCGGACAGGGAACTCCTCCGTTTTTT
CDR3aa: CASSSGQGTPPFF

v_gene: TRBV7-3
j_gene: TRBJ2-3
abundance: few
d_gene: NA
CDR3nt: TGTGCCAGCAGCTTAACGGGCCCAGATACGCAGTATTTT
CDR3aa: CASSLTGPDTQYF

v_gene: TRBV30
j_gene: TRBJ2-1
abundance: NA
d_gene: NA
CDR3nt: TGTGCCTGGAGTCCGTCCTACAATGAGCAGTTCTTC
CDR3aa: CAWSPSYNEQFF

v_gene: TRBV2
j_gene: TRBJ1-1
abundance: NA
d_gene: TRBD1
CDR3nt: TGTGCCAGCAGCGCTCAGGGGGCCAGGAACACTGAAGCTTTCTTT
CDR3aa: CASSAQGARNTEAFF

v_gene: TRBV7-2
j_gene: TRBJ1-3
abundance: NA
d_gene: NA
CDR3nt: TGTGCCAGCAGCTTACTTCGGGCCCTCGGAAACACCATATATTTT
CDR3aa: CASSLLRALGNTIYF

v_gene: TRBV6-5
j_gene: TRBJ2-7
abundance: NA
d_gene: TRBD2
CDR3nt: TGTGCCAGCAGCCCAGCGGGATGGCGCTACGAGCAGTACTTC
CDR3aa: CASSPAGWRYEQYF

v_gene: TRBV18
j_gene: TRBJ2-4
abundance: NA
d_gene: NA
CDR3nt: TGTGCCAGCTCCCCCAGGCTTGAGGACATTCAGTACTTC
CDR3aa: CASSPRLEDIQYF

v_gene: TRBV19
j_gene: TRBJ2-7
abundance: NA
d_gene: NA
CDR3nt: TGTGCCAGTAGTAGAGGGTTGGCTTTAGACGAGCAGTACTTC
CDR3aa: CASSRGLALDEQYF

v_gene: TRBV30
j_gene: TRBJ1-2
abundance: NA
d_gene: TRBD1
CDR3nt: TGTGCCTGGTCCGGGAAGGGGGCGGATGGCTACACCTTC
CDR3aa: CAWSGKGADGYTF

v_gene: TRBV6-6
j_gene: TRBJ1-4
abundance: NA
d_gene: NA
CDR3nt: TGTGCCAGCAGGGGCTCAACAGGGATGAGTGAAAAACTGTTTTTT
CDR3aa: CASRGSTGMSEKLFF